This note documents a single T cell receptor beta chain sequence. The data belong to a study of T cell changes during pregnancy in multiple sclerosis. CDR1 is MNHEY, CDR2 SVGAGI, per germline. There are 14 residues in the CDR3. V lost 2 bases to trimming and J lost 3 bases; unmatched junction nucleotides: 3. Assay: immunoSEQ multiplex PCR; the TCRdb copy retains only in-frame clones and omits some. Of approximately 58,000 clones listed, 80% to 95% are singletons. This clonotype was obtained from a female donor with multiple sclerosis, enrolled in a pregnancy study. The sample consisted of peripheral blood, taken in the second trimester of pregnancy. The chain joins TRBV6-5 to TRBJ1-2; 7 bases line up with TRBD1. DNA for the CDR3: TGTGCCAGCAGTTACAGGGGGCGCGACTATGGCTACACCTTC. Amino acids: CASSYRGRDYGYTF.